The subject of this entry is one T cell receptor beta chain. Its antigen is not known. Germline CDR1 is MDHEN and CDR2 is SYDVKM. V lost 2 bases and J lost 6, with 14 bases in between. There are 15 residues in the CDR3. Purity of the CD4+ and CD8+ cells, isolated by positive magnetic bead selection, was checked by flow cytometry. This entry is derived from a study of somatic mutations in cytotoxic T cells in rheumatoid arthritis. Study-wide results and limits: Rising age went with increasing CD8+ clonality in rheumatoid arthritis patients; healthy controls showed no such increase. CD8+ T-cell clonality did not differ significantly between rheumatoid arthritis patients and age-matched healthy controls. Slight underrepresentation of TRBV07 in rheumatoid arthritis patients was not adjusted for multiple comparisons.

TCRdb keeps only in-frame clones here, not all; method: immunoSEQ multiplex PCR. In the table there are more than 25,000 clones, nearly 75% of which are singletons. This TCR came from a woman aged 18-29 years in good health. The chain joins TRBV28 to TRBJ1-5; weak D call: TRBD1 (6 bases). The source material was CD8+ T cells sorted from blood. CDR3 region: CASSLRGTAGQPQHF. In DNA form, the CDR3 reads TGTGCCAGCAGTTTAAGGGGGACGGCGGGTCAGCCCCAGCATTTT.